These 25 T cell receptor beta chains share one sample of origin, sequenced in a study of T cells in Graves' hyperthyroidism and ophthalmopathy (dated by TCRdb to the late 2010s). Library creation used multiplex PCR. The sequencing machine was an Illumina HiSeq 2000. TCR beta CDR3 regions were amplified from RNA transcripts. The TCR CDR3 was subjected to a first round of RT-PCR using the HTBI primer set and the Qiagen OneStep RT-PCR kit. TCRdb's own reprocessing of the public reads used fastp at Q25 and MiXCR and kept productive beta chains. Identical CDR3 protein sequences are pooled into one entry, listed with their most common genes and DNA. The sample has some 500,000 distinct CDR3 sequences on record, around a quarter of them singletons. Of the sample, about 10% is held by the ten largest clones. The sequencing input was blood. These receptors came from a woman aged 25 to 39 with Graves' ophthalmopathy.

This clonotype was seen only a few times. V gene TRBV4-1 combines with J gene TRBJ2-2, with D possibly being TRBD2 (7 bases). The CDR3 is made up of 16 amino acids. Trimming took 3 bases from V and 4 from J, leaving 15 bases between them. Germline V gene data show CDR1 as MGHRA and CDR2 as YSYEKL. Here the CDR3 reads CASSHPGGHSTGELFF. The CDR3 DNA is TGCGCCAGCAGCCACCCGGGGGGCCACAGCACCGGGGAGCTGTTTTTT.

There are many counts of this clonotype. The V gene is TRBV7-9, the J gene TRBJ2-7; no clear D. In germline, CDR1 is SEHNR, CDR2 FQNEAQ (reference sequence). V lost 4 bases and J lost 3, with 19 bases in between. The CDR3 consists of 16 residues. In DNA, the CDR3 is TGTGCCAGCAGCTCCTTTTCCTCCCCGACTTGCTACGAGCAGTACTTC. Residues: CASSSFSSPTCYEQYF.

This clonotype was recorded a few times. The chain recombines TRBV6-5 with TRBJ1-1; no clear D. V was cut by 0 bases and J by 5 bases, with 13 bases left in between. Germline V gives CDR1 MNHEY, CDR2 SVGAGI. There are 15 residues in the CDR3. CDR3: CASSYSFLGGTEAFF. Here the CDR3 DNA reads TGTGCCAGCAGTTACTCATTCCTGGGAGGTACTGAAGCTTTCTTT.

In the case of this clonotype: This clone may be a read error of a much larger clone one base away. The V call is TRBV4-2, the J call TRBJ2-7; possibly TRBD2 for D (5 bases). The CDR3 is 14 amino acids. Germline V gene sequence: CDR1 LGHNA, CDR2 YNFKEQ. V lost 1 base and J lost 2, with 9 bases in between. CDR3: CASSQGELPYEQYF. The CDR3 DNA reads TGTGCCAGCAGCCAAGGGGAGTTACCCTACGAGCAGTACTTC.

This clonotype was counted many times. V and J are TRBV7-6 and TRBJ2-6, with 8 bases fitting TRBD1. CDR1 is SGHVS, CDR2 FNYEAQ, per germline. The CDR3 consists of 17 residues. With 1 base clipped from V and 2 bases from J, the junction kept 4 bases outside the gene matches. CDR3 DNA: TGTGCCAGCAGCTTAGAGGACAGGGCGACTGGGGCCAACGTCCTGACTTTC. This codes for CASSLEDRATGANVLTF.

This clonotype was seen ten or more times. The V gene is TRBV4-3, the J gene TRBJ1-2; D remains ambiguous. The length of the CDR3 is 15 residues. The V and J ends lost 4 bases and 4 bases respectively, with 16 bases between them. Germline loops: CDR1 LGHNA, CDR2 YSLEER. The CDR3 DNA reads TGCGCCAGCAGCCCTGACGGGAGTTCTTTCTATGGCTACACCTTC. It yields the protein CASSPDGSSFYGYTF.

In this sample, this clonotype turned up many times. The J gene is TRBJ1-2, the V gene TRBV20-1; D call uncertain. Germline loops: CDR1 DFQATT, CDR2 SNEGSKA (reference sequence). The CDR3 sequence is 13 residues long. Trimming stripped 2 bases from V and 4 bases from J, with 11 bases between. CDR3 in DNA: TGCAGTGCTAGAAATCTTGATTTCTATGGCTACACCTTC. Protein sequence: CSARNLDFYGYTF.

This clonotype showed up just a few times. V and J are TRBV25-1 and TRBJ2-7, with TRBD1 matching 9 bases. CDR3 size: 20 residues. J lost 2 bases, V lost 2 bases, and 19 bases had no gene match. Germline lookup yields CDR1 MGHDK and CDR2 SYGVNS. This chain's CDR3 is CASSERAPGQGPTGPYEQYF. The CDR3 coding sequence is TGTGCCAGCAGTGAAAGGGCTCCGGGACAGGGACCCACCGGGCCCTACGAGCAGTACTTC.

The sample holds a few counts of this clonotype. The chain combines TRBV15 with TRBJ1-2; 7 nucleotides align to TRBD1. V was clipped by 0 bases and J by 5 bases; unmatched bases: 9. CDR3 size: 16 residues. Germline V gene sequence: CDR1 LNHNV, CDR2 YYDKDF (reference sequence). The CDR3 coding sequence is TGTGCCACCAGCAGAGATCTCACCGGGACAGCTTATGGCTACACCTTC. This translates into CATSRDLTGTAYGYTF.

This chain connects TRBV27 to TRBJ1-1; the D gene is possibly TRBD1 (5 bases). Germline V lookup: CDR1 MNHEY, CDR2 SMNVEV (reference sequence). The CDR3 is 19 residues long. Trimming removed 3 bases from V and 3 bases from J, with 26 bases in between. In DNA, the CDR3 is TGTGCCAGCAGTTTTCTGCCGGCCAAGGAGGGACTCTCGGACACTGAAGCTTTCTTT. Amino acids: CASSFLPAKEGLSDTEAFF.

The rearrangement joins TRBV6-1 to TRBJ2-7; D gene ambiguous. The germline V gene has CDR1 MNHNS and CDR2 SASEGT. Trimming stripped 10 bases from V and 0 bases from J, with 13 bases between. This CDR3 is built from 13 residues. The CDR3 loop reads CATSASGSYEQYF. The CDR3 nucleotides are TGTGCCACCTCTGCCTCGGGCTCCTACGAGCAGTACTTC.

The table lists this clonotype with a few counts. CDR3 DNA: TGTGCCAGCAGTTTAGGGGACAGGGCGGCTTTCTTT. Protein product: CASSLGDRAAFF. This chain joins TRBV12-3 or TRBV12-4 and TRBJ1-1, with 9 bases identical to TRBD1. The CDR3 has 12 amino acids. After removal of 1 base from V and 11 bases from J, the junction contained 2 bases not matched to a gene.

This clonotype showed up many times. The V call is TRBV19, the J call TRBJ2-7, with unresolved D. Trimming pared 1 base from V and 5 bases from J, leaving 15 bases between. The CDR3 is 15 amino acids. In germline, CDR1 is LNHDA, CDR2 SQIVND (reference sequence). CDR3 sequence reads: CASSIGEVSVDEQYF. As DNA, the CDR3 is TGTGCCAGTAGTATAGGTGAGGTCTCCGTCGACGAGCAGTACTTC. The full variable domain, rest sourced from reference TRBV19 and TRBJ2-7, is DGGITQSPKYLFRKEGQNVTLSCEQNLNHDAMYWYRQDPGQGLRLIYYSQIVNDFQKGDIAEGYSVSREKKESFPLTVTSAQKNPTAFYLCASSIGEVSVDEQYFGPGTRLTVT.

CDR3 coding DNA: TGTGCCTGGAGTGTAGTTCGGGGACACCCCCAAGAGACCCAGTACTTC. Amino acid sequence: CAWSVVRGHPQETQYF. This sequence joins TRBV30 and TRBJ2-5; perhaps TRBD1 as D (6 bases). Germline V gene sequence: CDR1 GTSNPN, CDR2 SVGIG (reference sequence). The CDR3 is 16 amino acids. Trimming removed 0 bases from V and 1 base from J, with 15 bases in between.

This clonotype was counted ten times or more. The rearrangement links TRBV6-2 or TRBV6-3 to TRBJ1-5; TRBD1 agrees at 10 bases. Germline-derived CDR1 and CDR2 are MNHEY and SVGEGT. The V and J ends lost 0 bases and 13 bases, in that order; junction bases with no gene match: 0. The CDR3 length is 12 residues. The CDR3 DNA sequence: TGTGCCAGCAGTTACTCGGACAGGGGGCAGCATTTT. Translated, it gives CASSYSDRGQHF.

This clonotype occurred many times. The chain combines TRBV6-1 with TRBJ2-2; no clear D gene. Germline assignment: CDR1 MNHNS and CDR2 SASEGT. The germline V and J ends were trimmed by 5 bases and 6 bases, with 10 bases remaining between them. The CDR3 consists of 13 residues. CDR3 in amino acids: CASSNLASGELFF. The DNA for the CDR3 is TGTGCCAGCAGTAATTTGGCGTCCGGGGAGCTGTTTTTT.

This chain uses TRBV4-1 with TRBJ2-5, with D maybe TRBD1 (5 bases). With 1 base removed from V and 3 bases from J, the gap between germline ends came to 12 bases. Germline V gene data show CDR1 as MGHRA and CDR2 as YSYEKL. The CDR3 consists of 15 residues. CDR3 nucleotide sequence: TGCGCCAGCAGCCAAGGTGGGGCCTGGGAAGAGACCCAGTACTTC. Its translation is CASSQGGAWEETQYF.

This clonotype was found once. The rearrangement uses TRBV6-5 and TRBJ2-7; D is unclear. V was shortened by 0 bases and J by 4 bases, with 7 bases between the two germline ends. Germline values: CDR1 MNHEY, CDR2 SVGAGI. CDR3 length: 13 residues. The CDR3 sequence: CASSYSPNYEQYF. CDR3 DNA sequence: TGTGCCAGCAGTTACTCGCCCAATTACGAGCAGTACTTC.

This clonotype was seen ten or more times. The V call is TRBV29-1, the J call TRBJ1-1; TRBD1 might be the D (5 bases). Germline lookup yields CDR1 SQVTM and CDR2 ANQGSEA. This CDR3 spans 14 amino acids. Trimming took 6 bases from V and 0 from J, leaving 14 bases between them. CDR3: CSVEHGTVNTEAFF. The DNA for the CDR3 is TGCAGCGTCGAACATGGGACGGTGAACACTGAAGCTTTCTTT.

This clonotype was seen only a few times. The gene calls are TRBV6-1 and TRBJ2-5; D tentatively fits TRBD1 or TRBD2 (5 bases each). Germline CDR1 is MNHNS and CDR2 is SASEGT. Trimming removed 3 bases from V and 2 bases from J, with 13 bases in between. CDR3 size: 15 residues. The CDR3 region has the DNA TGTGCCAGCAGTGAGGGACCCAGACTTCAAGAGACCCAGTACTTC. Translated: CASSEGPRLQETQYF.

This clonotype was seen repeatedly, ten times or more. The CDR3 is CASSEDFQSYEQYF. DNA for the CDR3: TGTGCCAGCAGCGAGGATTTCCAGTCCTACGAGCAGTACTTC. The chain couples TRBV11-2 to TRBJ2-7; D is unresolved. Germline V CDR1 and CDR2: SGHAT, FQNNGV. V dropped 5 bases and J dropped 1 base, with 12 bases sitting between them. The CDR3 has 14 residues.

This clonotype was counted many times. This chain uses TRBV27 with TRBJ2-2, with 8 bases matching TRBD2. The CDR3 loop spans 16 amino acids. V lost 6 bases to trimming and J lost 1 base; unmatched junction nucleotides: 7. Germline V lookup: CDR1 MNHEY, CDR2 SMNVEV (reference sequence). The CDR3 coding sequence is TGTGCCAGCAGCCCTCTAGCGGGTTGGAACACCGGGGAGCTGTTTTTT. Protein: CASSPLAGWNTGELFF.

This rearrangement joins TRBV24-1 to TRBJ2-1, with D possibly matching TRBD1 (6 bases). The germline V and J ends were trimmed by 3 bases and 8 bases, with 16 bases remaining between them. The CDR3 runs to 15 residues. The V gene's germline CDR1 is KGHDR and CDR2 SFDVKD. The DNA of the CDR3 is TGTGCCACCAGTGATCAGATGTCCAGGGGCGATGAGCAGTTCTTC. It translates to CATSDQMSRGDEQFF.

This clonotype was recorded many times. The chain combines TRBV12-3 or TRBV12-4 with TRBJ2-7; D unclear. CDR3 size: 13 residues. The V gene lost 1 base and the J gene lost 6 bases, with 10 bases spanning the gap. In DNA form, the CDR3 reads TGTGCCAGCAGTTTAGTAGGGATCGGCGAGCAGTACTTC. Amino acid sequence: CASSLVGIGEQYF.

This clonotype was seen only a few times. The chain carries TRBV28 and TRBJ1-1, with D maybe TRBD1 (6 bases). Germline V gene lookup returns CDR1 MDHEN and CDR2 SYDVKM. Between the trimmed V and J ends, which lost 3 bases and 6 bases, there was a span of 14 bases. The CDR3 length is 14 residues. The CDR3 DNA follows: TGTGCCAGCAGTTTCGAGGGGGTTAGGGCTGAAGCTTTCTTT. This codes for CASSFEGVRAEAFF.